The next 8 T cell receptor beta chains were all read from a single sample in a study of CD8+ T cells in alopecia areata. Indicated treatment: oral pan-JAK inhibitor, 5-10 mg twice daily. The authors extracted RNA and reverse transcribed it into cDNA as the sequencing template. Profiled with immunoSEQ multiplex PCR; TCRdb holds only in-frame clones, not every one. The profile shows 180,000 or so clones, roughly 63% of them singletons. Source: CD4+ T cells sorted from blood, taken at approximately week 60, from a patient treated with tofacitinib. The source is a human donor with alopecia areata.

The count of this clone is one. The CDR3, as DNA: TGTGCCTGGAGTTTCTACCCTCGGGGAGTTGTGGACGAGCAGTACTTC. Its translation: CAWSFYPRGVVDEQYF. The J gene is TRBJ2-7, the V gene TRBV30, with D possibly TRBD2 on 5 matching bases. The V gene's germline CDR1 is GTSNPN and CDR2 SVGIG (reference sequence). This CDR3 spans 16 amino acids. Deletions cut 2 bases from V and 5 bases from J, with 22 bases between.

This clone was picked up a small number of times. The V call is TRBV18, the J call TRBJ1-2; D remains unclear. The CDR3 totals 14 residues. Deletions cut 0 bases from V and 3 bases from J, with 8 bases between. Germline lookup yields CDR1 KGHSH and CDR2 LQKENI. The CDR3 loop is CASSPPSTYYGYTF. The CDR3 region has the DNA TGTGCCAGCTCACCACCCTCGACTTACTATGGCTACACCTTC. Complete variable domain (other parts from reference TRBV18 and TRBJ1-2): NAGVMQNPRHLVRRRGQEARLRCSPMKGHSHVYWYRQLPEEGLKFMVYLQKENIIDESGMPKERFSAEFPKEGPSILRIQQVVRGDSAAYFCASSPPSTYYGYTFGSGTRLTVV.

The chain joins TRBV4-1 to TRBJ1-1, with TRBD1 identical over 9 bases. Germline-derived CDR1 and CDR2 are MGHRA and YSYEKL. The length of the CDR3 is 17 residues. The ends lost 4 bases at V and 0 bases at J; junction bases unmatched: 9. The CDR3 region has the DNA TGCGCCAGCAGCCCAGACGGGACAGGGAACATGAACACTGAAGCTTTCTTT. Encoded protein: CASSPDGTGNMNTEAFF.

Here the CDR3 DNA reads TGTGCCAGTAGTATTATTGCGTCAGGAAGCTACGAGCAGTACTTC. This codes for CASSIIASGSYEQYF. The chain carries TRBV19 and TRBJ2-7; D remains ambiguous. CDR1 is LNHDA and CDR2 is SQIVND in the germline V gene (reference sequence). Trimming shortened V by 3 bases and J by 3 bases, and 15 bases separated the two germline ends. The CDR3 is 15 amino acids.

This clone was observed a few times. The genes are TRBV29-1 and TRBJ2-7; the match to TRBD1 covers 9 bases. Germline V gives CDR1 SQVTM, CDR2 ANQGSEA. CDR3 length: 14 amino acids. The J segment lost 5 bases and the V segment lost 6 bases, leaving 11 bases of the junction unmatched. CDR3 protein: CSVQPGQGTNEQYF. The CDR3 DNA is TGCAGCGTGCAACCGGGACAGGGTACCAACGAGCAGTACTTC.

The rearrangement joins TRBV2 to TRBJ1-5; D is perhaps TRBD1 (6 bases). Per germline, CDR1 SNHLY and CDR2 FYNNEI. V was trimmed by 8 bases and J by 4 bases, leaving 15 bases between them. The CDR3 contains 14 residues. The CDR3 here is CASGWGQINQPQHF. DNA for the CDR3: TGTGCCAGCGGGTGGGGGCAAATTAATCAGCCCCAGCATTTT.

The chain has TRBV7-9 and TRBJ1-5; D not resolved. The CDR3 has 13 residues. In germline, CDR1 is SEHNR, CDR2 FQNEAQ (reference sequence). The V gene lost 5 bases and the J gene lost 3 bases, with 8 bases spanning the gap. The CDR3 sequence: CASSLEANQPQHF. The DNA for the CDR3 is TGTGCCAGCAGCCTAGAGGCCAATCAGCCCCAGCATTTT.

To note about this clone: Relative to the germline gene, one junction end is altered; a read error may explain this. The chain links TRBV7-7 to TRBJ2-5, with TRBD1 matching 8 bases. The CDR3 covers 14 residues. Germline V CDR1 and CDR2: SSHAT, FNYEAQ (reference sequence). In DNA, the CDR3 is TGTGCTAGCAGCCCGACAGGGGTACAAGAGACCCAGTACTTC. Encoded protein: CASSPTGVQETQYF.